A single sample gave rise to the 30 T cell receptor beta chains below, sequenced in a study of T cells in Graves' hyperthyroidism and ophthalmopathy. The TCR beta CDR3 regions underwent amplification using RNA transcripts as the source. First-round RT-PCR targeting the TCR CDR3 was performed with the HTBI primer set. One entry per CDR3 protein, called by TCRdb with MiXCR from the multiplex PCR reads. The sample has about 640,000 distinct CDR3 sequences, less than 25% seen once. The sample consisted of blood. All receptors derive from a man aged 25 to 45 with Graves' ophthalmopathy.

V usage is TRBV27 and J usage is TRBJ1-2; 8 nucleotides match TRBD1. With V trimmed by 8 bases and J by 4 bases, 6 bases remained unmatched. Germline V gene lookup returns CDR1 MNHEY and CDR2 SMNVEV (reference sequence). This CDR3 has 13 amino acids. CDR3: CASQDRAGYGYTF. Here the CDR3 DNA reads TGTGCCAGCCAGGACAGGGCGGGCTATGGCTACACCTTC.

The chain employs TRBV6-1 and TRBJ2-7; D perhaps matches TRBD1 (6 bases). The V end lost 7 bases, the J end lost 3 bases, and 16 bases lay between the germline ends. The germline V gene has CDR1 MNHNS and CDR2 SASEGT. The CDR3 is 14 amino acids. CDR3 sequence reads: CASKGRGEGYEQYF. The CDR3 region has the DNA TGTGCCAGCAAGGGCAGGGGAGAGGGCTACGAGCAGTACTTC.

This clonotype showed up just a few times. This sequence joins TRBV2 and TRBJ2-2, with D possibly matching TRBD1 (5 bases). The germline V and J ends were trimmed by 5 bases and 13 bases, with 17 bases remaining between them. This CDR3 region has 13 residues. From germline, CDR1 is SNHLY and CDR2 FYNNEI. The CDR3 region has the DNA TGTGCCAGCAGTAAGGGGCCAGCCCTCGGGCTGTTTTTT. This encodes CASSKGPALGLFF. Combining the CDR3 with reference TRBV2 and TRBJ2-2 gives the whole variable domain EPEVTQTPSHQVTQMGQEVILRCVPISNHLYFYWYRQILGQKVEFLVSFYNNEISEKSEIFDDQFSVERPDGSNFTLKIRSTKLEDSAMYFCASSKGPALGLFFGEGSRLTVL.

This chain's CDR3 is CASSLDTLQGRSEKLFF. The DNA of the CDR3 is TGTGCCAGCAGCTTGGACACGCTACAGGGGCGAAGTGAAAAACTGTTTTTT. The chain is built from TRBV5-5 and TRBJ1-4, with TRBD1 matching 7 bases. The length of the CDR3 is 17 residues. V trimming: 0 bases; J trimming: 7 bases; junction bases outside the gene matches: 12. CDR1 and CDR2 from the germline V gene are SGHKS and YYEKEE (reference sequence).

This clonotype was detected a few times. The rearrangement uses TRBV19 and TRBJ2-2; 8 nucleotides match TRBD1. Germline trimming cut 9 bases from V and 4 bases from J; bases unmatched to any gene: 10. The CDR3 consists of 15 residues. CDR1 and CDR2 (germline): LNHDA, SQIVND (reference sequence). CDR3 amino acids: CASLSGGAGTGELFF. In DNA form, the CDR3 reads TGTGCCAGCCTATCAGGGGGCGCAGGCACCGGGGAGCTGTTTTTT.

This clonotype turned up a few times. The chain combines TRBV12-3 or TRBV12-4 with TRBJ2-5; D is uncertain. V lost 2 bases and J lost 4, with 8 bases in between. This CDR3 region has 13 residues. For the CDR3, the DNA is TGTGCCAGCAGTTTAAGTAGTACAGAGACCCAGTACTTC. Translating gives CASSLSSTETQYF.

In this sample, this clonotype turned up many times. This chain joins TRBV27 and TRBJ2-7; 11 positions agree with TRBD1. Germline values: CDR1 MNHEY, CDR2 SMNVEV (reference sequence). With 3 bases clipped from V and 3 bases from J, the junction kept 7 bases outside the gene matches. CDR3 length: 16 residues. The CDR3 loop is CASSFRRDRGNYEQYF. The CDR3 nucleotides are TGTGCCAGCAGTTTCCGCCGGGACAGGGGGAACTACGAGCAGTACTTC.

J is TRBJ1-5 and V is TRBV10-3; possibly TRBD1 for D (6 bases). This CDR3 has 14 amino acids. V was shortened by 3 bases and J by 7 bases, with 13 bases between the two germline ends. Per the germline V gene, CDR1 is ENHRY and CDR2 is SYGVKD. CDR3 in DNA: TGTGCCATCAGTGAAGGGGGGGGGTTACAGCCCCAGCATTTT. Translated: CAISEGGGLQPQHF.

This clonotype was counted a single time. Germline is not matched at one junction end, which may reflect a read error. This chain joins TRBV2 and TRBJ2-7, with 7 bases fitting TRBD1. The CDR3 totals 16 residues. Looked up from germline, CDR1 is SNHLY and CDR2 is FYNNEI. For the CDR3, the DNA is TGTGCCTGCAGTGAGGTGGGGACAGCGAGCTCCTACGAGCAGTACTTC. It specifies CACSEVGTASSYEQYF.

This clonotype was detected ten times or more. The V call is TRBV3-1, the J call TRBJ2-5; a possible D gene is TRBD1 (6 bases). The CDR3 runs 15 residues. V was pared by 4 bases and J by 2 bases, with 14 bases between. Germline values: CDR1 LGHDT, CDR2 YNNKEL (reference sequence). The DNA of the CDR3 is TGTGCCAGCAGCCTAGGGACATTGCAGCAAGAGACCCAGTACTTC. Its translation: CASSLGTLQQETQYF.

This clonotype was detected ten times or more. The CDR3 DNA reads TGCGCCAGCAGCTTGGAAGTGGAGCAGTACTTC. This encodes CASSLEVEQYF. The V and J genes are TRBV5-1 and TRBJ2-7; unclear D gene. Germline CDR1 reads SGHRS; CDR2 reads YFSETQ. Between the trimmed V and J ends, which lost 0 bases and 7 bases, there was a span of 5 bases. This CDR3 region has 11 residues.

CDR3 sequence: CASSPGDRVNTEAFF. The CDR3 DNA reads as TGTGCCAGCAGCCCGGGGGACAGAGTGAACACTGAAGCTTTCTTT. The V and J genes are TRBV7-9 and TRBJ1-1, with 7 bases lining up with TRBD1. This CDR3 is built from 15 residues. The V gene end was trimmed by 5 bases and the J gene end by 0 bases; junction bases not matched to a gene: 6. Germline V CDR1 and CDR2: SEHNR, FQNEAQ (reference sequence).

CDR3 amino acids: CASSLAGHAYEQYF. In nucleotides, the CDR3 is TGTGCCAGCAGCTTAGCAGGGCACGCCTACGAGCAGTACTTC. V usage is TRBV7-2 and J usage is TRBJ2-7, with no clear D. Germline CDR1 and CDR2: SGHTA and FQGNSA. Trimming took 0 bases from V and 2 from J, leaving 8 bases between them. The CDR3 totals 14 residues.

The rearrangement joins TRBV28 to TRBJ2-7, with 9 bases fitting TRBD1. From germline, CDR1 is MDHEN and CDR2 SYDVKM. CDR3 length: 14 amino acids. Trimming took 2 bases from V and 7 from J; bases not matched to a gene: 6. The CDR3 sequence: CASSLIQGANEQYF. The CDR3 DNA is TGTGCCAGCAGTTTAATACAGGGGGCGAATGAGCAGTACTTC.

The rearrangement uses TRBV3-1 and TRBJ2-7; TRBD2 is a possible D gene (5 bases). CDR1 LGHDT and CDR2 YNNKEL come from the germline V gene (reference sequence). With 2 bases removed from V and 9 bases from J, the gap between germline ends came to 26 bases. The CDR3 spans 17 residues. CDR3 DNA: TGTGCCAGCAGCCAATTACTAGTTATGGGGAGAAAGACGAGGCAGTACTTC. Its protein product is CASSQLLVMGRKTRQYF.

V and J are TRBV30 and TRBJ1-6; perhaps TRBD1 as D (5 bases). Germline CDR1 reads GTSNPN; CDR2 reads SVGIG (reference sequence). V was trimmed by 0 bases and J by 8 bases, leaving 11 bases between them. The length of the CDR3 is 14 residues. In DNA, the CDR3 is TGTGCCTGGAGTGTGGTAGGGACCGATTCACCCCTCCACTTT. This sequence encodes CAWSVVGTDSPLHF.

Only a few counts were recorded for this clonotype. The chain employs TRBV3-1 and TRBJ2-2; D not certain. Trimming removed 5 bases at V and 2 bases at J, with 9 bases between. From germline, CDR1 is LGHDT and CDR2 YNNKEL (reference sequence). The CDR3 is 14 amino acids. CDR3 region: CASSFTPNTGELFF. As DNA, the CDR3 is TGTGCCAGCAGCTTCACTCCCAACACCGGGGAGCTGTTTTTT.

The chain is built from TRBV20-1 and TRBJ1-2, with 8 bases aligning to TRBD1. The V gene's germline CDR1 is DFQATT and CDR2 SNEGSKA (reference sequence). Trimming at V came to 3 bases and at J to 8 bases, leaving 8 bases not matched to a gene. The CDR3 length is 13 residues. CDR3 sequence: CSASLTGAGGYTF. CDR3 sequence (DNA): TGCAGTGCTAGCCTGACAGGGGCGGGCGGCTACACCTTC.

The chain uses TRBV5-1 and TRBJ1-1; 10 bases are a match to TRBD1. CDR1 and CDR2 (germline): SGHRS, YFSETQ. V shed 5 bases, J shed 0 bases, and the junction held 7 bases outside the gene matches. This CDR3 region has 16 residues. The CDR3 here is CASRTGGAMVNTEAFF. Here the CDR3 DNA reads TGCGCCAGCAGGACAGGGGGCGCGATGGTGAACACTGAAGCTTTCTTT.

This clonotype was seen a few times. This chain links TRBV19 with TRBJ2-7; 9 nucleotides agree with TRBD1. The CDR3 spans 15 residues. Germline trimming cut 5 bases from V and 5 bases from J; bases unmatched to any gene: 10. Germline CDR1 and CDR2: LNHDA and SQIVND (reference sequence). This CDR3 reads CASSSAGTGKNEQYF. Written as DNA, the CDR3 is TGTGCCAGTAGTTCGGCGGGGACAGGGAAAAACGAGCAGTACTTC.

Only a few counts were recorded for this clonotype. The CDR3 DNA follows: TGTGCCAGCAGTCACCGACAAAGACCAGATACGCAGTATTTT. Translation gives CASSHRQRPDTQYF. This rearrangement joins TRBV6-1 to TRBJ2-3; the D is unclear. Trimming shortened V by 5 bases and J by 4 bases, and 13 bases separated the two germline ends. Germline V CDR1 and CDR2: MNHNS, SASEGT. CDR3 length: 14 amino acids.

In nucleotides, the CDR3 is TGTGCCAGCAGTTTAGGGGGACAGTGGCAGTACTTC. It codes for CASSLGGQWQYF. This sequence joins TRBV12-3 or TRBV12-4 and TRBJ2-7; the match to TRBD1 covers 7 bases. This CDR3 contains 12 residues. V was clipped by 1 base and J by 9 bases; unmatched bases: 3.

This clonotype was detected ten times or more. This chain uses TRBV13 with TRBJ1-1; maybe TRBD1 (5 bases). Germline V gives CDR1 PRHDT, CDR2 FYEKMQ (reference sequence). This CDR3 is 13 amino acids long. The V gene lost 0 bases and the J gene lost 5 bases, with 7 bases spanning the gap. The CDR3 DNA is TGTGCCAGCAGCTTAGGGGGGGTGACTGAAGCTTTCTTT. Translating it yields CASSLGGVTEAFF.

The gene calls are TRBV5-1 and TRBJ2-5; D unclear. The CDR3 covers 16 residues. The ends were cut back, 2 bases at V and 3 bases at J, with 17 bases in the middle. The germline V gene encodes CDR1 SGHRS and CDR2 YFSETQ. This CDR3 is CASSFRQALPEETQYF. Written as DNA, the CDR3 is TGCGCCAGCAGCTTCCGTCAGGCCCTTCCGGAAGAGACCCAGTACTTC.

J is TRBJ2-7 and V is TRBV7-2; possibly TRBD2 for D (6 bases). The CDR3 totals 13 residues. V was trimmed by 10 bases and J by 3 bases, leaving 16 bases between them. CDR1 is SGHTA and CDR2 is FQGNSA in the germline V gene. The CDR3 nucleotides read TGTGCCACCTCCACCCTCGGGGGCTACGAGCAGTACTTC. Translation: CATSTLGGYEQYF.

This clonotype was observed a handful of times. V usage is TRBV6-1 and J usage is TRBJ1-5; TRBD1 is a possible D gene (5 bases). Germline CDR1 reads MNHNS; CDR2 reads SASEGT. V lost 8 bases and J lost 3, with 11 bases in between. The CDR3 runs to 13 residues. CDR3: CASGRAANQPQHF. The CDR3 DNA reads TGTGCCAGCGGCAGGGCCGCCAATCAGCCCCAGCATTTT.

In its sample, this clonotype was seen a few times. The V call is TRBV29-1, the J call TRBJ2-5; 10 positions agree with TRBD2. The CDR3 is 14 amino acids. Germline V gene lookup returns CDR1 SQVTM and CDR2 ANQGSEA. Germline trimming cut 3 bases from V and 4 bases from J; bases unmatched to any gene: 5. The CDR3 sequence is CSVEASGSGETQYF. CDR3 DNA sequence: TGCAGCGTTGAGGCTAGCGGGAGTGGAGAGACCCAGTACTTC.

The chain recombines TRBV30 with TRBJ2-1, with D perhaps TRBD2 (5 bases). CDR3 length: 11 residues. Germline V gene sequence: CDR1 GTSNPN, CDR2 SVGIG (reference sequence). The germline V and J ends were trimmed by 2 bases and 11 bases, with 10 bases remaining between them. CDR3 in DNA: TGTGCCTGGAGTCACCGACTAAAGCAGTTCTTC. It yields the protein CAWSHRLKQFF.

The rearrangement uses TRBV20-1 and TRBJ2-1, with D maybe TRBD2 (6 bases). This CDR3 spans 16 amino acids. With 0 bases removed from V and 2 bases from J, the gap between germline ends came to 14 bases. Germline V gene data show CDR1 as DFQATT and CDR2 as SNEGSKA (reference sequence). CDR3 in DNA: TGCAGTGCTAGAGATTGGGCGGGACTCACCTACAATGAGCAGTTCTTC. This translates into CSARDWAGLTYNEQFF.

There are a few counts of this clonotype. The CDR3 DNA is TGTGCCAGCAGCGTCGGGGAGGCTCCCTACGAGCAGTACTTC. Its translation is CASSVGEAPYEQYF. This sequence joins TRBV9 and TRBJ2-7; a weak D match, TRBD2 (6 bases). Germline CDR1 reads SGDLS; CDR2 reads YYNGEE. Deletions cut 2 bases from V and 2 bases from J, with 11 bases between. The CDR3 contains 14 residues.